The rows below give T cell receptor beta chains drawn from one sample of a study of T cells in Graves' hyperthyroidism and ophthalmopathy. TCRdb re-called the multiplex PCR reads with MiXCR, one entry per CDR3 protein. The sample consists of 450,000 to 600,000 distinct CDR3 sequences, approximately 20% of them appearing once. Sequenced input: blood. Source of these receptors: a man between 35 and 55 years old with Graves' ophthalmopathy. Both conserved end residues are part of each CDR3. Each record gives: V gene, J gene, clone size, D gene, CDR3 DNA, CDR3 protein. D genes are given only for firm matches. For some rows the clone size is stated as once, few or many, or as a class when expanded; others skip it.

>TRBV27|TRBJ2-7|many|TRBD2
TGTGCCAGCAGTTTCCTAAGGACTAGCGGGAGCCACGAGCAGTACTTC
CASSFLRTSGSHEQYF
>TRBV5-1|TRBJ2-2|-|-
TGCGCCAGGCCGAGATCGGGGTCTGACACCGGGGAGCTGTTTTTT
CARPRSGSDTGELFF
>TRBV20-1|TRBJ1-5|-|-
TGCAGTGCTAAAATTGAGACCAGCAATCAGCCCCAGCATTTT
CSAKIETSNQPQHF
>TRBV11-2|TRBJ2-3|-|TRBD1
TGTGCCAGCAGCTTCGGGACAGGGGCGGCAGATACGCAGTATTTT
CASSFGTGAADTQYF
>TRBV19|TRBJ1-4|-|-
TGTGCCAGCCGCCGGATTGCTAATGAAAAACTGTTTTTT
CASRRIANEKLFF
>TRBV7-9|TRBJ2-3|few|TRBD2
TGTGCCAGCAGCAGGGGGACTAGCGGGACCACAGATACGCAGTATTTT
CASSRGTSGTTDTQYF
>TRBV18|TRBJ1-1|many|-
TGTGCCAGCTCACCAAAAACTGAAGCTTTCTTT
CASSPKTEAFF
>TRBV5-6|TRBJ2-1|many|-
TGTGCCAGCAGCCCGGGACTTTCCCGTCTCAATGAGCAGTTCTTC
CASSPGLSRLNEQFF
>TRBV12-5|TRBJ1-5|many|TRBD1
TGTGCTAGTGGGTCCGGGACAGGGATTCAGCCCCAGCATTTT
CASGSGTGIQPQHF
>TRBV7-9|TRBJ2-1|-|TRBD2
TGTGCCAGCAGCCCAGCTCGGACTAGCGGGGGGGCCTTCAGTGAGCAGTTCTTC
CASSPARTSGGAFSEQFF
>TRBV27|TRBJ2-7|few|-
TGTGCCAGCACCCCCCAGGGGCGGCTAGACGAGCAGTACTTC
CASTPQGRLDEQYF
>TRBV7-2|TRBJ2-3|-|-
TGTGCCAGCAGCCCACCTAAGTTTGATACGCAGTATTTT
CASSPPKFDTQYF
>TRBV3-1|TRBJ2-5|-|-
TGTGCCAGCAGCCAAAGGGGACTTAACCAAGAGACCCAGTACTTC
CASSQRGLNQETQYF
>TRBV7-2|TRBJ1-1|once|TRBD1
TGTGCCAGCAGCTGGCCCCTGACAGGGGGAACGAGGAACACTGAAGCTTTCTTT
CASSWPLTGGTRNTEAFF
>TRBV4-3|TRBJ2-1|-|-
TGCGCCAGCAGCCAAGATCGGGATGAGCAGTTCTTC
CASSQDRDEQFF
>TRBV7-6|TRBJ1-3|few|-
TGTGCCAGCAGCTTAGCGTTCCAGGGAAACACCATATATTTT
CASSLAFQGNTIYF
>TRBV4-1|TRBJ1-5|-|-
TGCGCCAGCAGCCAAAGATGGGGGGGCGCGAATCAGCCCCAGCATTTT
CASSQRWGGANQPQHF
>TRBV6-1|TRBJ1-2|few|-
TGTGCCAGCATCCAGGCTAGTATCATGCAGGGCTATGGCTACACCTTC
CASIQASIMQGYGYTF
>TRBV25-1|TRBJ1-2|few|TRBD1
TGTGCCAGCAGTGTAGGGACAGTCTATGGCTACACCTTC
CASSVGTVYGYTF
>TRBV12-3/TRBV12-4|TRBJ1-1|few|-
TGTGCCAGCAGTTTCCCCGGGTCCGGCACTGAAGCTTTCTTT
CASSFPGSGTEAFF
>TRBV5-8|TRBJ2-3|-|-
TGTGCCAGCAGCTTCTCGAATACGCAGTATTTT
CASSFSNTQYF
>TRBV2|TRBJ2-7|many|TRBD2
TGTGCCAGCAGTGGAGGTGATCAGCGGGAATTCGAGCAGTACTTC
CASSGGDQREFEQYF
>TRBV12-3/TRBV12-4|TRBJ2-1|many|TRBD2
TGTGCCAGCAGTGCCCGGGGACTAGCGCGTGAGCAGTTCTTC
CASSARGLAREQFF
>TRBV3-1|TRBJ2-5|many|TRBD2
TGTGCCAGCAGCAGACTAGCGGGGGTAACCCAAGAGACCCAGTACTTC
CASSRLAGVTQETQYF